This TCR beta chain was recovered during a study of blood T cell repertoires in COVID-19. Assay used: immunoSEQ multiplex PCR; TCRdb lists only in-frame clones, some missing. The table has roughly 200,000 clones, more than 70% seen once. CDR3 size: 15 residues. Looked up from germline, CDR1 is SEHNR and CDR2 is FQNEAQ (reference sequence). With 6 bases removed from V and 3 bases from J, the gap between germline ends came to 17 bases. The gene calls are TRBV7-9 and TRBJ1-2; perhaps TRBD1 as D (6 bases). This sequence originates from a woman aged 55 to 70 with acute or convalescent COVID-19. Specimen: peripheral blood. DNA of the CDR3: TGTGCCAGCAGTTTACCACAGGGAGAGGACTATGGCTACACCTTC. It encodes CASSLPQGEDYGYTF.